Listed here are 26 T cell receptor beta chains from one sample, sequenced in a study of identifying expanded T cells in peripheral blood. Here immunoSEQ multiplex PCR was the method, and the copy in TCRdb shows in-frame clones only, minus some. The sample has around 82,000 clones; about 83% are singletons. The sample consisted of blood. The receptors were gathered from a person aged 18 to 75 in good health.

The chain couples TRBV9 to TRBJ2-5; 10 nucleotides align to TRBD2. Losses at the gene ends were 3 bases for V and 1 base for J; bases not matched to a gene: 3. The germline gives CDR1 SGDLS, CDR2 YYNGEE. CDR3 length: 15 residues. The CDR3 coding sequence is TGTGCCAGCAGCGGTAGCGGGAGGCCCCAAGAGACCCAGTACTTC. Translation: CASSGSGRPQETQYF.

This CDR3 is CASSPLGSIAKNIQYF. In nucleotides, the CDR3 is TGTGCCAGCTCACCGCTTGGCTCCATAGCCAAAAACATTCAGTACTTC. This chain links TRBV18 with TRBJ2-4, with unresolved D. This CDR3 spans 16 amino acids. With 3 bases removed from V and 0 bases from J, the gap between germline ends came to 12 bases. Germline CDR1 reads KGHSH; CDR2 reads LQKENI.

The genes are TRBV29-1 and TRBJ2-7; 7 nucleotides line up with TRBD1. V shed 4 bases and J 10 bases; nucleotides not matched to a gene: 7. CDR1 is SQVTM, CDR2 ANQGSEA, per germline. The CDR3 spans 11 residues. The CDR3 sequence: CSVVGQGDQYF. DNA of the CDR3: TGCAGCGTTGTCGGCCAGGGGGACCAGTACTTC.

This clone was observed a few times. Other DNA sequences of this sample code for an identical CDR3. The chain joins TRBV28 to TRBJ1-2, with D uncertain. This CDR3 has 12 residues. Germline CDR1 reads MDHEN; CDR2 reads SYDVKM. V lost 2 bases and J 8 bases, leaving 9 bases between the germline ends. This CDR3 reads CASSLGVHGYTF. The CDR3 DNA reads TGTGCCAGCAGTTTAGGGGTCCACGGCTACACCTTC.

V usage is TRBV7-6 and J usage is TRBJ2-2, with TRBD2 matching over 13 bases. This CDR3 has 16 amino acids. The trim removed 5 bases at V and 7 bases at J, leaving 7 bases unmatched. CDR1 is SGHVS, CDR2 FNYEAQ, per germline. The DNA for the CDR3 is TGTGCCAGCAGCCCCCGGACTAGCGGGAGTTACGGGGAGCTGTTTTTT. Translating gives CASSPRTSGSYGELFF.

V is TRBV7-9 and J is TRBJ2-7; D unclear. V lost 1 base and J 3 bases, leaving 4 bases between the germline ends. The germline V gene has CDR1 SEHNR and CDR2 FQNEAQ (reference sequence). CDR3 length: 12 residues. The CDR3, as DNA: TGTGCCAGCAGCTTAGATCTCTACGAGCAGTACTTC. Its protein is CASSLDLYEQYF.

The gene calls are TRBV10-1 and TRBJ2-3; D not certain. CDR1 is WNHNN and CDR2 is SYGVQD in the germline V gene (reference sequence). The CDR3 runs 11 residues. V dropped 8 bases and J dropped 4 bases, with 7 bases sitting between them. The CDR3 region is CASPEADTQYF. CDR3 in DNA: TGCGCCAGCCCTGAGGCAGATACGCAGTATTTT.

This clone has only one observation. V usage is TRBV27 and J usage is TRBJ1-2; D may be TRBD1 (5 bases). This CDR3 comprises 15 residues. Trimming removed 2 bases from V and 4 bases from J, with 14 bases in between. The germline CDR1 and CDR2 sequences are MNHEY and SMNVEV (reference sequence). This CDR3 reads CASSLVPQEVYGYTF. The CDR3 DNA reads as TGTGCCAGCAGTTTAGTACCACAGGAGGTCTATGGCTACACCTTC.

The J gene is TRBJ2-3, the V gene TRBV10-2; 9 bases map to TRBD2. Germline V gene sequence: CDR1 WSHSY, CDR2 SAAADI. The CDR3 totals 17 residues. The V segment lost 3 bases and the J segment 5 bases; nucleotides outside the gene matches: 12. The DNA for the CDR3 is TGCGCCAGCAGTGATTTGGGGGCGGGAGGGCCAGGAGATACGCAGTATTTT. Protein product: CASSDLGAGGPGDTQYF.

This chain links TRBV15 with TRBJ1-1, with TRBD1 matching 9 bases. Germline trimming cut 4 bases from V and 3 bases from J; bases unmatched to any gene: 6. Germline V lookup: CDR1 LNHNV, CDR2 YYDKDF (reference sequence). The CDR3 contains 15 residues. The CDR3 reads CATSTQTGGYTEAFF. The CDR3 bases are TGTGCCACCAGCACCCAGACAGGGGGGTACACTGAAGCTTTCTTT.

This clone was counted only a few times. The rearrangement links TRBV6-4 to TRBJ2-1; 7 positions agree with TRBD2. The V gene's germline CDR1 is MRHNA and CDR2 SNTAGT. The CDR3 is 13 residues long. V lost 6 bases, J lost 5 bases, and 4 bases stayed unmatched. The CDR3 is CASSGTNNNEQFF. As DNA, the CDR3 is TGTGCCAGCAGCGGGACTAACAACAATGAGCAGTTCTTC.

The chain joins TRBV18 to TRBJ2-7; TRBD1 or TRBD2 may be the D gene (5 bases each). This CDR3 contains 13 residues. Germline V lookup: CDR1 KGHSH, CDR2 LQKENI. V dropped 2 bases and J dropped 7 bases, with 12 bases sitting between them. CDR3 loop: CASSPTPGPEQYF. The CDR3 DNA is TGTGCCAGCTCACCAACCCCGGGACCAGAGCAGTACTTC.

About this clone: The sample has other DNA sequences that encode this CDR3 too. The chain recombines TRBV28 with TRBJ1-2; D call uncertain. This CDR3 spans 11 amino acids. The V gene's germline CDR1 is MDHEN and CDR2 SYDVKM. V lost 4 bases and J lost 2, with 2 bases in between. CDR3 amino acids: CASSSNYGYTF. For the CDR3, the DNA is TGTGCCAGCAGTTCCAACTATGGCTACACCTTC.

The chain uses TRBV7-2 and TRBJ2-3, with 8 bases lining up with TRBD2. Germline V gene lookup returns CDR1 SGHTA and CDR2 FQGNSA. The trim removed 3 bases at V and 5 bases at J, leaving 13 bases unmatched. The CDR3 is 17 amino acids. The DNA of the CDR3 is TGTGCCAGCAGCTTGGCTATTGCGGGAGGAATTTTAGATACGCAGTATTTT. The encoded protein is CASSLAIAGGILDTQYF.

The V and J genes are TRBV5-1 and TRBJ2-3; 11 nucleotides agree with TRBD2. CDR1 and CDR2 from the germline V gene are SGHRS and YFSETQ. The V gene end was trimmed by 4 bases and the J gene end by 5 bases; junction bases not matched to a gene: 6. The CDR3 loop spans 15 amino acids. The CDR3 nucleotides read TGCGCCAGCAGCAGATCGGGGACTAGCGGAGATACGCAGTATTTT. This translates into CASSRSGTSGDTQYF.

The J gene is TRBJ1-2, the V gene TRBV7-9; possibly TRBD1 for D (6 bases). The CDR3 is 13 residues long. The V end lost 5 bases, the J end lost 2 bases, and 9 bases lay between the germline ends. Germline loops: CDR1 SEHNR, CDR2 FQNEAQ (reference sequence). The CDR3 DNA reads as TGTGCCAGCAGCACAGGACAGAACTATGGCTACACCTTC. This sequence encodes CASSTGQNYGYTF.

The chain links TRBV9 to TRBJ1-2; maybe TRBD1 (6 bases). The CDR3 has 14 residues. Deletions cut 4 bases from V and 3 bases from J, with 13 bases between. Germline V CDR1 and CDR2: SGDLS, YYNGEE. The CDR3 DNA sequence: TGTGCCAGCAGCCCACGGCCAGGGGACTATGGCTACACCTTC. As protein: CASSPRPGDYGYTF.

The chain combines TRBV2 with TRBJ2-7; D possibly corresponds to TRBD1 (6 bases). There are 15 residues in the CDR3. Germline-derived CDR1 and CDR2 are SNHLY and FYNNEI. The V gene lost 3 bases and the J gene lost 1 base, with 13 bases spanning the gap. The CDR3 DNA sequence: TGTGCCAGCAGTGAGTCGAGACAGGCTTCCTACGAGCAGTACTTC. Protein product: CASSESRQASYEQYF.

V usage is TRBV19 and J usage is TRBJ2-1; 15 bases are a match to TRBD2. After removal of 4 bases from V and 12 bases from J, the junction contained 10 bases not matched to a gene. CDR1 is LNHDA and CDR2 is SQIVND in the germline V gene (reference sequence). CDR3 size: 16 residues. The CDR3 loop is CASSTVGTSGRSPQFF. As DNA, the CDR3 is TGTGCCAGTAGTACCGTCGGGACTAGCGGGAGGTCCCCGCAGTTCTTC.

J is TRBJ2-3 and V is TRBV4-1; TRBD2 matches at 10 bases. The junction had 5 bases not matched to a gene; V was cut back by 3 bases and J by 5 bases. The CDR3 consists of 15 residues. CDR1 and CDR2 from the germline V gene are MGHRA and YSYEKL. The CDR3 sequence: CASSQQGLAVDTQYF. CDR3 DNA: TGCGCCAGCAGCCAGCAAGGACTAGCGGTAGATACGCAGTATTTT.

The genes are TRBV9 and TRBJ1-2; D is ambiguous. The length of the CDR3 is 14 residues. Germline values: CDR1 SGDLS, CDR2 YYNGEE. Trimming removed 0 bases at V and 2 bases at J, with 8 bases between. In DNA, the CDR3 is TGTGCCAGCAGCGTAGATGGGAACAACTATGGCTACACCTTC. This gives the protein CASSVDGNNYGYTF.

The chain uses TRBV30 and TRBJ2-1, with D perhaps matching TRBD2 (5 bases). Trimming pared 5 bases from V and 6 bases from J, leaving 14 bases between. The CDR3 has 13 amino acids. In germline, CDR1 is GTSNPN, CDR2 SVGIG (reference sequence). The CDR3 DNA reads TGTGCCTGGGAGCGAGGAGAGGGCAATGAGCAGTTCTTC. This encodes CAWERGEGNEQFF.

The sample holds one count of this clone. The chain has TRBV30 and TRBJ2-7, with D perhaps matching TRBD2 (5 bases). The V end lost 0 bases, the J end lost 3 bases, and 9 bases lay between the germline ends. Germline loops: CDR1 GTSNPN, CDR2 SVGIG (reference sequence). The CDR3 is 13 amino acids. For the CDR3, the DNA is TGTGCCTGGAGTGTAACTAGAGACTACGAGCAGTACTTC. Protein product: CAWSVTRDYEQYF. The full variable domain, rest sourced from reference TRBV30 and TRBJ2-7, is SQTIHQWPATLVQPVGSPLSLECTVEGTSNPNLYWYRQAAGRGLQLLFYSVGIGQISSEVPQNLSASRPQDRQFILSSKKLLLSDSGFYLCAWSVTRDYEQYFGPGTRLTVT.

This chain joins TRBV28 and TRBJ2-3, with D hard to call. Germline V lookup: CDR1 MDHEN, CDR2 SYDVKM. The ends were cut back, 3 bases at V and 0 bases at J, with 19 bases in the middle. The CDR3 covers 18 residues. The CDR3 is CASSFDWTLVSSTDTQYF. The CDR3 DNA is TGTGCCAGCAGTTTCGACTGGACCCTAGTATCTAGCACAGATACGCAGTATTTT.

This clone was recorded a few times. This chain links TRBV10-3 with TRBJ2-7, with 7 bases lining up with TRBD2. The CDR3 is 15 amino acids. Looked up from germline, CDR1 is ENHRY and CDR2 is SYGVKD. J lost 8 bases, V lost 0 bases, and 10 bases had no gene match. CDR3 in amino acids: CAISESAGVDPKQYF. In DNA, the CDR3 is TGTGCCATCAGTGAGTCGGCGGGAGTGGACCCAAAGCAGTACTTC.

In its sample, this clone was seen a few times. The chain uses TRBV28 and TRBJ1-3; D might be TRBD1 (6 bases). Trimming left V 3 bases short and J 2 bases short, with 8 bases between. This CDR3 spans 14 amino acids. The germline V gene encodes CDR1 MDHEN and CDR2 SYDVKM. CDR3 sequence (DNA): TGTGCCAGCAGTTTTAGGACAGCTGGAAACACCATATATTTT. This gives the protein CASSFRTAGNTIYF.